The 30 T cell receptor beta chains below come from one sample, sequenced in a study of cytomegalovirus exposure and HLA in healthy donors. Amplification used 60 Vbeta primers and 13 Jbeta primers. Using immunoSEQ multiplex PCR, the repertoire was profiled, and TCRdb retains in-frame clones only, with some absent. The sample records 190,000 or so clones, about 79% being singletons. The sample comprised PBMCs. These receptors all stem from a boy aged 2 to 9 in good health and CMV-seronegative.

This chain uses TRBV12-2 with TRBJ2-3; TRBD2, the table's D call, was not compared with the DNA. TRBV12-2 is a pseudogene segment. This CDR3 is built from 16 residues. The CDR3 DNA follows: TGTGCAAGTCGCCCCCAGTCAGCGGGGAACCCAGATACGCAGTATTTT. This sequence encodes CASRPQSAGNPDTQYF.

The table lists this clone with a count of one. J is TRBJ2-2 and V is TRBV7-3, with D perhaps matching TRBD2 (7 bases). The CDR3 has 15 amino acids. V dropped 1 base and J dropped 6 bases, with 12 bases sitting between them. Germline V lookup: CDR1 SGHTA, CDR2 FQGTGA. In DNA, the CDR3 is TGTGCCAGCAGCTTAATTGGGGGGGGGCCCGGGGAGCTGTTTTTT. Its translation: CASSLIGGGPGELFF.

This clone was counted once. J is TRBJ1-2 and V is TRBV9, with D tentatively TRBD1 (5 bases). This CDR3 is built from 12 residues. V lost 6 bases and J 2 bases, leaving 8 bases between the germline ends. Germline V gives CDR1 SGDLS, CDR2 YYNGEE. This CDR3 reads CASTTANYGYTF. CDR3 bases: TGTGCCAGCACGACAGCGAACTATGGCTACACCTTC.

The chain's CDR3 is CASSFGLADTDTQYF. CDR3 DNA: TGTGCCAGCAGCTTCGGACTAGCAGACACAGATACGCAGTATTTT. This chain uses TRBV5-4 with TRBJ2-3; 8 positions match TRBD2. V trimming: 2 bases; J trimming: 2 bases; junction bases outside the gene matches: 4. Germline V gene data show CDR1 as SGHNT and CDR2 as YYREEE (reference sequence). CDR3 length equals 15 residues.

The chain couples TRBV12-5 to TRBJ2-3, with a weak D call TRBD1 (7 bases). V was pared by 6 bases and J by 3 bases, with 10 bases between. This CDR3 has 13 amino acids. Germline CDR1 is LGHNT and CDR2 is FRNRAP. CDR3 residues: CASGQGGTDTQYF. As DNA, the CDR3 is TGTGCTAGTGGCCAGGGGGGAACAGATACGCAGTATTTT.

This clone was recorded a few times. The CDR3 loop is CSVSHTKETQYF. CDR3 DNA: TGCAGCGTTTCTCACACGAAAGAGACCCAGTACTTC. J is TRBJ2-5 and V is TRBV29-1, with D hard to call. The CDR3 totals 12 residues. V was trimmed by 5 bases and J by 3 bases, leaving 10 bases between them. The germline V gene encodes CDR1 SQVTM and CDR2 ANQGSEA.

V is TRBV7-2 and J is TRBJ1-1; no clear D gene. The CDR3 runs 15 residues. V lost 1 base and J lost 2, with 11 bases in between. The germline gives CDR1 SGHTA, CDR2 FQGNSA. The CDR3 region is CASSLVVGVNTEAFF. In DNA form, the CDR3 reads TGTGCCAGCAGCTTAGTAGTAGGAGTAAACACTGAAGCTTTCTTT.

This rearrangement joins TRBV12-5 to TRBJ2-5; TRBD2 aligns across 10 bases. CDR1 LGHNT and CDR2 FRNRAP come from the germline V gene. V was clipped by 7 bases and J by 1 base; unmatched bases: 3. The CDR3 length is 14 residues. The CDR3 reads CASAERGGQETQYF. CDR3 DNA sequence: TGTGCTAGTGCCGAGCGGGGGGGCCAAGAGACCCAGTACTTC.

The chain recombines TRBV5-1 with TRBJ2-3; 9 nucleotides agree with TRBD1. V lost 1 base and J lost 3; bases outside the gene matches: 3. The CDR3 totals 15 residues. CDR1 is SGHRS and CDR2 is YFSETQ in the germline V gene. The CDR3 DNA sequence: TGCGCCAGCAGCTTGAGGACAGGGGAAACAGATACGCAGTATTTT. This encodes CASSLRTGETDTQYF.

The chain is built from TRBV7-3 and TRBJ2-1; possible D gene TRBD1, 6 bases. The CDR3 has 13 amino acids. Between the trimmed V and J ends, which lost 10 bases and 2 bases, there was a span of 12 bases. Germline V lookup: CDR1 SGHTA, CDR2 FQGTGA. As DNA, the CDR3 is TGTGCCACCTCCAAGGGGGCCTACAATGAGCAGTTCTTC. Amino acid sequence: CATSKGAYNEQFF.

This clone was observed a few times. Here the CDR3 reads CASARGGQETQYF. DNA for the CDR3: TGTGCCAGTGCGCGGGGGGGCCAAGAGACCCAGTACTTC. This chain uses TRBV2 with TRBJ2-5, with 9 bases matching TRBD2. The length of the CDR3 is 13 residues. Losses at the gene ends were 9 bases for V and 1 base for J; bases not matched to a gene: 3. Germline CDR1 SNHLY, CDR2 FYNNEI.

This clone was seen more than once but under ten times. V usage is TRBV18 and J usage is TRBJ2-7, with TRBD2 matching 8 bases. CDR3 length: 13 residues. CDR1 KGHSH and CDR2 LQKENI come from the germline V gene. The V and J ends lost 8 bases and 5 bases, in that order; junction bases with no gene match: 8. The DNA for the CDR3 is TGTGCCAGCGCCTCGGGGGGGGGCGACGAGCAGTACTTC. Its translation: CASASGGGDEQYF.

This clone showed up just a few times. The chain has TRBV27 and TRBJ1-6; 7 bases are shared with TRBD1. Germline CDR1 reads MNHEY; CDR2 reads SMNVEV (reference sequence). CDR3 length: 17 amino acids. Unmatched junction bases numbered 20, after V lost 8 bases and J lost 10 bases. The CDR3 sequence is CASLSPYHATGKSPLHF. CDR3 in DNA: TGTGCCAGCCTTTCACCCTATCACGCGACAGGGAAATCACCCCTCCACTTT.

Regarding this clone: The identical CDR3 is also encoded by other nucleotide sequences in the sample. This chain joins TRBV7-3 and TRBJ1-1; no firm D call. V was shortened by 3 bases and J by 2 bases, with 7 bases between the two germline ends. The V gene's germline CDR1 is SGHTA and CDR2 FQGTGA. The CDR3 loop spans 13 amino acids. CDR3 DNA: TGTGCCAGCAGCTTGTCCAGAAACACTGAAGCTTTCTTT. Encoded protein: CASSLSRNTEAFF. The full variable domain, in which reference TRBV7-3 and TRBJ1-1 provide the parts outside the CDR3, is GAGVSQTPSNKVTEKGKYVELRCDPISGHTALYWYRQSLGQGPEFLIYFQGTGAADDSGLPNDRFFAVRPEGSVSTLKIQRTERGDSAVYLCASSLSRNTEAFFGQGTRLTVV.

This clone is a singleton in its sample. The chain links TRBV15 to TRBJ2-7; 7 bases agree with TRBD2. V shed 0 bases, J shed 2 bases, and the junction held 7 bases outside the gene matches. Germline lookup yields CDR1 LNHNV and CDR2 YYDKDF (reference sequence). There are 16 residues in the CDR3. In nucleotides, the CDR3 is TGTGCCACCAGCAGAGATCTGGAGCGGGGAGCCTACGAGCAGTACTTC. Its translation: CATSRDLERGAYEQYF.

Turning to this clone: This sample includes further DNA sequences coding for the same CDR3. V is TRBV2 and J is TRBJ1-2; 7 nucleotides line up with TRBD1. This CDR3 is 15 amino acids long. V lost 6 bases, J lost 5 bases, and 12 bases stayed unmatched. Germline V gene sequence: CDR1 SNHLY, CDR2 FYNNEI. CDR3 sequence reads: CASSPQDRRLYGYTF. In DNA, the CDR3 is TGTGCCAGCAGCCCCCAGGACAGGCGATTGTATGGCTACACCTTC. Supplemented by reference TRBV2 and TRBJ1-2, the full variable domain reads EPEVTQTPSHQVTQMGQEVILRCVPISNHLYFYWYRQILGQKVEFLVSFYNNEISEKSEIFDDQFSVERPDGSNFTLKIRSTKLEDSAMYFCASSPQDRRLYGYTFGSGTRLTVV.

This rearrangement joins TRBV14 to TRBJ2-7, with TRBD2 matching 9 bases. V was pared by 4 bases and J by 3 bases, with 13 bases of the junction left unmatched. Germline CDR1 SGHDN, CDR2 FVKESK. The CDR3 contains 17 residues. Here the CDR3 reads CASSPLGGRGDYYEQYF. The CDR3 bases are TGTGCCAGCAGCCCTCTGGGCGGGAGGGGGGACTACTACGAGCAGTACTTC.

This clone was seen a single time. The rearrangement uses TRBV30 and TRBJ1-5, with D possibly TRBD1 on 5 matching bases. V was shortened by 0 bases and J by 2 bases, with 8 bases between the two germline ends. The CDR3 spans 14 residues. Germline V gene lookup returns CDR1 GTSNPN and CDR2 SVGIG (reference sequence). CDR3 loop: CAWSVLGGNQPQHF. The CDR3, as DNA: TGTGCCTGGAGTGTTTTAGGGGGCAATCAGCCCCAGCATTTT.

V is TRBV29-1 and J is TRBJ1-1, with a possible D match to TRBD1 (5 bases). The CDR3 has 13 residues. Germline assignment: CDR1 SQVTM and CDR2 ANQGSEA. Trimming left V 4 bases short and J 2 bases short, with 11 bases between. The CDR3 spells CSVVGQGNTEAFF. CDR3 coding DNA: TGCAGCGTTGTTGGCCAGGGAAACACTGAAGCTTTCTTT.

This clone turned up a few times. The chain's CDR3 is CAISRGTDYEQYF. The CDR3 nucleotides read TGTGCCATCTCCCGCGGGACAGACTACGAGCAGTACTTC. The chain carries TRBV10-3 and TRBJ2-7; D perhaps matches TRBD1 (7 bases). Trimming pared 8 bases from V and 3 bases from J, leaving 14 bases between. The CDR3 spans 13 residues. Germline lookup yields CDR1 ENHRY and CDR2 SYGVKD.

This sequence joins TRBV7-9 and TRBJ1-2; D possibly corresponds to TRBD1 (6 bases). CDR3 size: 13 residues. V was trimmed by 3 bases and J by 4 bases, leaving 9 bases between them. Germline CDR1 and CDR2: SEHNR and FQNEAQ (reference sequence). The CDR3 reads CASSFNRAYGYTF. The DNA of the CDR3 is TGTGCCAGCAGCTTTAACAGGGCCTATGGCTACACCTTC.

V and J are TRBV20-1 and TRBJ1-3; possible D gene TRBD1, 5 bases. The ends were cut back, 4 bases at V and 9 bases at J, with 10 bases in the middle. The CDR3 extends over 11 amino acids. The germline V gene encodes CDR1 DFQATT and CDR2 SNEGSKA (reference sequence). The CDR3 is CSAKSGATIYF. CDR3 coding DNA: TGCAGTGCTAAGAGTGGGGCCACCATATATTTT.

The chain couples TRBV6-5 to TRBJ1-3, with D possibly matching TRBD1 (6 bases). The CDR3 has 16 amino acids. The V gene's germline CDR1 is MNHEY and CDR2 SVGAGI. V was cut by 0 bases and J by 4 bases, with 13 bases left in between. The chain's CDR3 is CASSYSGGQIGNTIYF. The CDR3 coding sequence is TGTGCCAGCAGTTACTCGGGGGGGCAGATAGGAAACACCATATATTTT.

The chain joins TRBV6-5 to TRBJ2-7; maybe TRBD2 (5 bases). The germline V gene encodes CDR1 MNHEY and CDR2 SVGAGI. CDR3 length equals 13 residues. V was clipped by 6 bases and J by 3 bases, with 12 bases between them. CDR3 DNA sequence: TGTGCCAGCAGCCTCACGGCGGGCTACGAGCAGTACTTC. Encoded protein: CASSLTAGYEQYF.

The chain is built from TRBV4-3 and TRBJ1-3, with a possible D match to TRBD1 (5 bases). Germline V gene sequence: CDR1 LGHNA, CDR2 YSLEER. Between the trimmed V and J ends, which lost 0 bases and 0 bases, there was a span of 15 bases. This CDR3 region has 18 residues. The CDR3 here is CASSQDYINGASGNTIYF. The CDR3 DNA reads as TGCGCCAGCAGCCAAGACTACATTAATGGGGCCTCTGGAAACACCATATATTTT.

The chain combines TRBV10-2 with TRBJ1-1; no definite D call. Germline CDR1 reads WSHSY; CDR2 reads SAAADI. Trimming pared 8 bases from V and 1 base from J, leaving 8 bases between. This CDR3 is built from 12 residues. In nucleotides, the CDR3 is TGCGCCAGCCGTACACAGAACACTGAAGCTTTCTTT. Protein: CASRTQNTEAFF.

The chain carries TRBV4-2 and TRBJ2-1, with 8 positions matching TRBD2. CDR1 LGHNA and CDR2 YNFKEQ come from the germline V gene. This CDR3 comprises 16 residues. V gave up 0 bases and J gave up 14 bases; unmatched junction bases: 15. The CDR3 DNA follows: TGTGCCAGCAGCCAAGACACCGGGCGGGGGGCCACAAGGGAGTTCTTC. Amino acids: CASSQDTGRGATREFF.

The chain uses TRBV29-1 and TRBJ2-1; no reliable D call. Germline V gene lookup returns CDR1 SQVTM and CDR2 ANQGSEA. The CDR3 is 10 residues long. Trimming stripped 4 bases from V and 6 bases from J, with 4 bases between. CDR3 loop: CSVVRNEQFF. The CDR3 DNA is TGCAGCGTTGTGCGCAATGAGCAGTTCTTC.

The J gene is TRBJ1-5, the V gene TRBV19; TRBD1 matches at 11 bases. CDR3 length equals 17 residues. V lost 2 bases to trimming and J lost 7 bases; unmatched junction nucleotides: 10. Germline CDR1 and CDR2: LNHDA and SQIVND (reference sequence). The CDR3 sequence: CASSIISGTGGRQPQHF. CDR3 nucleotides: TGTGCCAGTAGTATAATATCCGGGACAGGGGGTCGACAGCCCCAGCATTTT.

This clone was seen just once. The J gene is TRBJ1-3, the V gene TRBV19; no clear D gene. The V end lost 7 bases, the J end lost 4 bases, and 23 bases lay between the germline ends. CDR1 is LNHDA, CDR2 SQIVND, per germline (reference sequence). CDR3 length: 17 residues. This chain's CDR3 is CASNGAARGSLGNTIYF. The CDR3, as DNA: TGTGCCAGTAACGGAGCGGCGCGTGGCAGCCTCGGAAACACCATATATTTT.